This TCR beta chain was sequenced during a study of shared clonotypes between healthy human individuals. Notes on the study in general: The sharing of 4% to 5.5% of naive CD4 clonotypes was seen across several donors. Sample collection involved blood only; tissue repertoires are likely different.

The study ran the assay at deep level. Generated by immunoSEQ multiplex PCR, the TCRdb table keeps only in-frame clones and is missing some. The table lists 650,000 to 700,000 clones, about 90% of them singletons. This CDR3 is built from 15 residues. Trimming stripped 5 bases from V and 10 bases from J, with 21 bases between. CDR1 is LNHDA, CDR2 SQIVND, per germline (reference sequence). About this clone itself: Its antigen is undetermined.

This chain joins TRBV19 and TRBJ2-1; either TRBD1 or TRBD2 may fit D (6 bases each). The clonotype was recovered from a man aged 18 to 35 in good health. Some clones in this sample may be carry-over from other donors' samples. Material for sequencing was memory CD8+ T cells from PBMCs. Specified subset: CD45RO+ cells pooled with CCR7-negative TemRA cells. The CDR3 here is CASSLGDLVGGEQFF. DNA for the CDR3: TGTGCCAGTAGTCTAGGGGACCTCGTGGGGGGCGAGCAGTTCTTC.